In this sample, the clone carrying this TCR beta chain turned up a few times. Primers used in a second PCR of roughly 7 to 11 cycles were a sample-barcoded 5' primer and a J-beta primer mix. In TCRdb, the 5' RACE reads were re-called with MiXCR into one record per CDR3 protein. Altogether a few hundred thousand distinct CDR3 sequences are present, approximately 25% being singletons, with the ten largest covering roughly 20%. From germline, CDR1 is SGHTA and CDR2 FQGNSA. V dropped 4 bases and J dropped 1; count of bases not matched to a gene: 9. This CDR3 has 16 amino acids. The data derive from a study of blood T cells in healthy people across ages. Every participating donor contributed approximately 10 milliliters of peripheral blood through a draw.

Input material: blood. The receptor was isolated from a woman between 65 and 79 years old in good health. The chain carries TRBV7-2 and TRBJ1-2; TRBD1 matches 7 bases. The CDR3 bases are TGTGCCAGCAGCTCCCAGGGGGTGTCCTTTAACTATGGCTACACCTTC. It is translated as CASSSQGVSFNYGYTF. The variable domain in full, with the rest retrieved from reference TRBV7-2 and TRBJ1-2, is GAGVSQSPSNKVTEKGKDVELRCDPISGHTALYWYRQSLGQGLEFLIYFQGNSAPDKSGLPSDRFSAERTGGSVSTLTIQRTQQEDSAVYLCASSSQGVSFNYGYTFGSGTRLTVV.